One and the same sample provided the 29 T cell receptor beta chains below, sequenced in a study of control samples from healthy donors and cancer patients. Method: immunoSEQ multiplex PCR; TCRdb's copy keeps in-frame clones and lacks some. The repertoire holds about 130,000 clones, more than 80% seen once, with over 2% in the top ten. Sequenced input: blood. The receptors shown here come from a man between 18 and 35 years old in good health.

The V and J genes are TRBV21-1 and TRBJ2-7. TRBV21-1 is tagged as a pseudogene. This CDR3 has 13 residues. The CDR3, as DNA: TGTGCCATCCGGGCCCTTGAGTCCTACGAGCAGTACGTC. Translated, it gives CAIRALESYEQYV.

The rearrangement links TRBV11-3 to TRBJ2-5, with TRBD1 matching over 8 bases. CDR1 and CDR2 from the germline V gene are SGHNT and YENEEA. The CDR3 is 14 amino acids. With V trimmed by 6 bases and J by 3 bases, 6 bases remained unmatched. The CDR3 spells CASRTQGAEETQYF. The CDR3 nucleotides read TGTGCCAGCAGGACGCAGGGGGCAGAAGAGACCCAGTACTTC.

J is TRBJ1-4 and V is TRBV5-4; D is unresolved. There are 15 residues in the CDR3. The V end lost 0 bases, the J end lost 0 bases, and 6 bases lay between the germline ends. CDR1 SGHNT and CDR2 YYREEE come from the germline V gene (reference sequence). Here the CDR3 reads CASSLDLTTNEKLFF. The CDR3 DNA reads as TGTGCCAGCAGCTTGGACCTCACAACTAATGAAAAACTGTTTTTT.

The CDR3 region has the DNA TGTGCCAGCAGCCCCGCCAATAGCAATCAGCCCCAGCATTTT. Translated, it gives CASSPANSNQPQHF. The rearrangement joins TRBV7-9 to TRBJ1-5; D unclear. Trimming pared 5 bases from V and 0 bases from J, leaving 8 bases between. The CDR3 is 14 amino acids. Germline V gene lookup returns CDR1 SEHNR and CDR2 FQNEAQ (reference sequence).

The rearrangement links TRBV7-9 to TRBJ2-1, with TRBD1 matching over 10 bases. J gave up 1 base and V 5 bases, and 2 bases lay outside the gene matches. CDR1 is SEHNR and CDR2 is FQNEAQ in the germline V gene (reference sequence). The CDR3 covers 15 residues. The DNA of the CDR3 is TGTGCCAGCAGCCCGGACAGGGGGTCCTACAATGAGCAGTTCTTC. Translated: CASSPDRGSYNEQFF.

Regarding this clone: The conserved final phenylalanine or tryptophan is absent from the CDR3, which likely points to a read error. Because the CDR3's place on the DNA is in doubt, the DNA is left out and the CDR3 is given as listed by TCRdb. The rearrangement uses TRBV6-6 and TRBJ2-3. The CDR3 comprises 8 residues, both ends counted. The V gene's germline CDR1 is MNHNY and CDR2 SVGAGI (reference sequence). The CDR3 here is CASRSLTG.

V is TRBV5-3 and J is TRBJ2-3; 10 nucleotides line up with TRBD2. TRBV5-3 is designated an ORF whose function remains uncertain. The trim removed 4 bases at V and 4 bases at J, leaving 15 bases unmatched. CDR3 size: 18 residues. CDR3 coding DNA: TGTGCCAGAAGCACCGCCTACCTCAGCGGGAGGGGCGCAGATACGCAGTATTTT. It translates to CARSTAYLSGRGADTQYF.

The V and J genes are TRBV12-3 or TRBV12-4 and TRBJ1-4, with 7 bases lining up with TRBD1. J gave up 8 bases and V 6 bases, and 6 bases lay outside the gene matches. There are 13 residues in the CDR3. DNA for the CDR3: TGTGCCAGCAGGCCCACAGGGGCGGAAAAACTGTTTTTT. Protein product: CASRPTGAEKLFF.

The V call is TRBV19, the J call TRBJ2-3; either TRBD1 or TRBD2 may fit D (5 bases each). V was clipped by 4 bases and J by 8 bases, with 16 bases between them. This CDR3 region has 14 residues. Germline CDR1 LNHDA, CDR2 SQIVND (reference sequence). DNA of the CDR3: TGTGCCAGTAGTAAGGGGATCGCGACTACTACGCAGTATTTT. It specifies CASSKGIATTTQYF.

The V gene is TRBV10-3, the J gene TRBJ2-2; a weak D match, TRBD1 (6 bases). The CDR3 extends over 16 amino acids. Germline values: CDR1 ENHRY, CDR2 SYGVKD. Trimming took off 4 bases at V and 6 bases at J, with 18 bases between the two ends. The CDR3 region has the DNA TGTGCCATCAGTGGGCAGGGGCGAAGAGATGCCGGGGAGCTGTTTTTT. It specifies CAISGQGRRDAGELFF.

V gene TRBV10-2 combines with J gene TRBJ2-2, with unresolved D. V was pared by 1 base and J by 0 bases, with 6 bases between. Germline loops: CDR1 WSHSY, CDR2 SAAADI. The CDR3 sequence is 15 residues long. The CDR3 bases are TGCGCCAGCAGTGAGTGGTCCTCGAACACCGGGGAGCTGTTTTTT. It specifies CASSEWSSNTGELFF.

This clone was recorded once. The V and J genes are TRBV7-9 and TRBJ2-1; 12 positions agree with TRBD1. Germline lookup yields CDR1 SEHNR and CDR2 FQNEAQ (reference sequence). The V segment lost 8 bases and the J segment 8 bases; nucleotides outside the gene matches: 7. This CDR3 comprises 14 residues. CDR3 loop: CASAGTGGRDEQFF. In nucleotides, the CDR3 is TGTGCCAGCGCGGGGACAGGGGGCCGCGATGAGCAGTTCTTC.

The rearrangement joins TRBV6-1 to TRBJ1-5, with unresolved D. The V gene's germline CDR1 is MNHNS and CDR2 SASEGT. V was cut by 3 bases and J by 2 bases, with 20 bases left in between. This CDR3 has 18 residues. Written as DNA, the CDR3 is TGTGCCAGCAGTGATAAACCGGGCACCAGAAGGGGCAATCAGCCCCAGCATTTT. It yields the protein CASSDKPGTRRGNQPQHF.

V is TRBV2 and J is TRBJ1-4; 9 bases align to TRBD1. V gave up 8 bases and J gave up 7 bases; unmatched junction bases: 11. The CDR3 is 15 amino acids. Germline V CDR1 and CDR2: SNHLY, FYNNEI. CDR3 sequence: CASGKTGGQGEKLFF. Written as DNA, the CDR3 is TGTGCCAGCGGCAAGACAGGGGGTCAGGGTGAAAAACTGTTTTTT.

The V gene is TRBV12-3 or TRBV12-4, the J gene TRBJ2-5, with D unclear. This CDR3 spans 12 amino acids. Deletions cut 3 bases from V and 2 bases from J, with 4 bases between. For the CDR3, the DNA is TGTGCCAGCAGTTTGCTGCAAGAGACCCAGTACTTC. It codes for CASSLLQETQYF.

This chain joins TRBV10-1 and TRBJ2-5; 7 bases line up with TRBD1. Germline V gene data show CDR1 as WNHNN and CDR2 as SYGVQD (reference sequence). The CDR3 is 14 residues long. The J segment lost 2 bases and the V segment lost 6 bases, leaving 6 bases of the junction unmatched. CDR3 nucleotides: TGCGCCAGCAGCAAGGACAGGAATCAAGAGACCCAGTACTTC. Encoded protein: CASSKDRNQETQYF.

The V and J genes are TRBV3-1 (or the pseudogene TRBV3-2) and TRBJ2-1; D is uncertain. Per germline, CDR1 LGHDT and CDR2 YNNKEL (reference sequence). This CDR3 region has 12 residues. V was clipped by 1 base and J by 6 bases, with 4 bases between them. For the CDR3, the DNA is TGTGCCAGCAGCCAAGTTAGCAATGAGCAGTTCTTC. Translation: CASSQVSNEQFF.

The table lists this clone with a few counts. The chain joins TRBV13 to TRBJ1-1; possible D gene TRBD1, 5 bases. Germline-derived CDR1 and CDR2 are PRHDT and FYEKMQ (reference sequence). The germline V and J ends were trimmed by 3 bases and 0 bases, with 14 bases remaining between them. The length of the CDR3 is 16 residues. The CDR3 region is CASSLKDIGMNTEAFF. Here the CDR3 DNA reads TGTGCCAGCAGCTTGAAGGACATTGGTATGAACACTGAAGCTTTCTTT.

This rearrangement joins TRBV4-3 to TRBJ2-5; D is ambiguous. The germline gives CDR1 LGHNA, CDR2 YSLEER. Trimming pared 1 base from V and 3 bases from J, leaving 6 bases between. The CDR3 has 13 amino acids. This CDR3 is CASSQVREETQYF. CDR3 bases: TGCGCCAGCAGCCAAGTTAGGGAAGAGACCCAGTACTTC.

This chain uses TRBV4-3 with TRBJ1-1; TRBD1 is a possible D gene (5 bases). The V and J ends lost 0 bases and 1 base respectively, with 9 bases between them. The CDR3 is made up of 15 amino acids. CDR1 and CDR2 from the germline V gene are LGHNA and YSLEER. For the CDR3, the DNA is TGCGCCAGCAGCCAAGACGGGGGAGGGAACACTGAAGCTTTCTTT. Translated: CASSQDGGGNTEAFF.

The rearrangement uses TRBV19 and TRBJ2-1; possibly TRBD1 for D (5 bases). Trimming left V 6 bases short and J 0 bases short, with 15 bases between. The CDR3 is 16 residues long. Germline V CDR1 and CDR2: LNHDA, SQIVND (reference sequence). This CDR3 is CASRTSGYFSYNEQFF. CDR3 DNA sequence: TGTGCCAGTAGGACCTCAGGGTATTTCTCCTACAATGAGCAGTTCTTC. Combining the CDR3 with reference TRBV19 and TRBJ2-1 gives the whole variable domain DGGITQSPKYLFRKEGQNVTLSCEQNLNHDAMYWYRQDPGQGLRLIYYSQIVNDFQKGDIAEGYSVSREKKESFPLTVTSAQKNPTAFYLCASRTSGYFSYNEQFFGPGTRLTVL.

The J gene is TRBJ2-1, the V gene TRBV28; TRBD2 matches at 12 bases. CDR3 length: 16 amino acids. CDR1 is MDHEN and CDR2 is SYDVKM in the germline V gene. The junction had 9 bases not matched to a gene; V was cut back by 3 bases and J by 9 bases. The CDR3 loop is CASSFFSTSGSFEQFF. The CDR3, as DNA: TGTGCCAGCAGTTTTTTTTCGACTAGCGGGAGTTTTGAGCAGTTCTTC.

This chain joins TRBV2 and TRBJ1-5, with D maybe TRBD1 (5 bases). The CDR3 is 18 amino acids. The V gene's germline CDR1 is SNHLY and CDR2 FYNNEI. V lost 2 bases and J lost 1, with 18 bases in between. The CDR3 region is CASSEPWMGLPSNQPQHF. The DNA of the CDR3 is TGTGCCAGCAGTGAACCCTGGATGGGACTGCCGAGCAATCAGCCCCAGCATTTT. The variable domain in full, completed from reference TRBV2 and TRBJ1-5, reads EPEVTQTPSHQVTQMGQEVILRCVPISNHLYFYWYRQILGQKVEFLVSFYNNEISEKSEIFDDQFSVERPDGSNFTLKIRSTKLEDSAMYFCASSEPWMGLPSNQPQHFGDGTRLSIL.

This chain joins TRBV12-3 or TRBV12-4 and TRBJ2-5, with a possible D match to TRBD1 (5 bases). V was shortened by 5 bases and J by 7 bases, with 8 bases between the two germline ends. CDR3 length equals 11 residues. Written as DNA, the CDR3 is TGTGCCAGCAGTACAGGCCCGACCCAGTACTTC. Translation: CASSTGPTQYF.

The CDR3 sequence is CATSDLGTSGSGYTDTQYF. CDR3 nucleotide sequence: TGTGCCACCAGTGATTTAGGGACTAGCGGGAGTGGCTACACAGATACGCAGTATTTT. This rearrangement joins TRBV24-1 to TRBJ2-3; the match to TRBD2 covers 14 bases. The CDR3 runs to 19 residues. The V and J ends lost 1 base and 2 bases, in that order; junction bases with no gene match: 7. In germline, CDR1 is KGHDR, CDR2 SFDVKD.

The chain carries TRBV9 and TRBJ2-7; 10 nucleotides agree with TRBD1. Trimming cost V 3 bases and J 2 bases; bases outside gene matches: 5. Germline V gene sequence: CDR1 SGDLS, CDR2 YYNGEE. This CDR3 contains 15 residues. The CDR3 nucleotides read TGTGCCAGCAGCGCGGGACAGGGGACGACCTACGAGCAGTACTTC. This gives the protein CASSAGQGTTYEQYF.

The chain links TRBV10-3 to TRBJ1-1; 12 bases line up with TRBD1. Per the germline V gene, CDR1 is ENHRY and CDR2 is SYGVKD. The CDR3 loop spans 15 amino acids. With 7 bases clipped from V and 0 bases from J, the junction kept 3 bases outside the gene matches. The CDR3 sequence: CAITGTGGLNTEAFF. DNA for the CDR3: TGTGCCATCACCGGGACAGGGGGCTTGAACACTGAAGCTTTCTTT.

The chain combines TRBV24-1 with TRBJ2-7; D not resolved. Germline V gene sequence: CDR1 KGHDR, CDR2 SFDVKD. This CDR3 spans 15 amino acids. The germline V and J ends were trimmed by 3 bases and 2 bases, with 13 bases remaining between them. DNA of the CDR3: TGTGCCACCAGTGATCCACGGACGAGCCCCTACGAGCAGTACTTC. Residues: CATSDPRTSPYEQYF.

J is TRBJ2-5 and V is TRBV4-1; D not certain. Between the trimmed V and J ends, which lost 4 bases and 5 bases, there was a span of 17 bases. Germline V lookup: CDR1 MGHRA, CDR2 YSYEKL. This CDR3 contains 15 residues. CDR3 amino acids: CASSPRQGMRETQYF. DNA for the CDR3: TGCGCCAGCAGCCCCCGTCAAGGGATGAGGGAGACCCAGTACTTC.